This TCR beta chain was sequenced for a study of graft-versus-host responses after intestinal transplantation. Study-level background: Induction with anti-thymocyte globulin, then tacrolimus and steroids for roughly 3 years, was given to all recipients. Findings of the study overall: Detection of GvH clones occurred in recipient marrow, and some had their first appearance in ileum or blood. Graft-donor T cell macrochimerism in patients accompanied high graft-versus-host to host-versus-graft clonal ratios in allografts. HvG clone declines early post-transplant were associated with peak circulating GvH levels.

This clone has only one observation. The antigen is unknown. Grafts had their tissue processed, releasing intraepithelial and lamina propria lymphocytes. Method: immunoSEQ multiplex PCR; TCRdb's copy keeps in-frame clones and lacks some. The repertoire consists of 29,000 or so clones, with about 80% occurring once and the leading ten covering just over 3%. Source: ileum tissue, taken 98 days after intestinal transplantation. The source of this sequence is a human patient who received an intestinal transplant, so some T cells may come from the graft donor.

The CDR3: CASSPTISEAFF. The CDR3 coding sequence is TGTGCCAGCAGCCCCACGATTTCTGAAGCTTTCTTT. The chain recombines TRBV5-6 with TRBJ1-1; D is uncertain. Germline-derived CDR1 and CDR2 are SGHDT and YYEEEE. V was shortened by 4 bases and J by 6 bases, with 10 bases between the two germline ends. This CDR3 has 12 amino acids.